This T cell receptor (beta chain) was recovered during a study of molecular identifiers for immune sequencing clone quantification. CDR3 length equals 16 residues. V was cut by 5 bases and J by 4 bases, with 19 bases left in between. The germline gives CDR1 SEHNR, CDR2 FQNEAQ (reference sequence). Sorting was used to obtain naive CD8 T cells (CD8+CD4-CCR7+CD45RA+). TCRdb processed the PCR reads anew with MiXCR; each CDR3 protein has one entry. The repertoire holds under 600,000 distinct CDR3 sequences, over 20% seen once, with more than 0.8% in the top ten. Many counts were recorded for this clonotype.

The sequencing sample was made of naive CD8+ T cells from blood, with Jurkat cell RNA spiked in. Subset specified: FACS-sorted CD8+CD4-CCR7+CD45RA+ naive T cells. The sequence derives from a human donor in good health. Some libraries in this study had Jurkat cell RNA spiked in. The J gene is TRBJ2-3, the V gene TRBV7-9; D gene unclear. The CDR3 reads CASSPPTPDDADTQYF. The CDR3 nucleotides read TGTGCCAGCAGCCCACCGACCCCCGACGATGCAGATACGCAGTATTTT.